A selection of T cell receptor beta chains follows, all from one sample in a study of blood T cells in healthy people across ages. TCRdb processed the 5' RACE reads anew with MiXCR; each CDR3 protein has one entry. There are under 1,000,000 distinct CDR3 sequences in the sample; about 47% occur only once, and 18% lies in the top ten. Sequencing input: blood. These receptors all stem from a man older than 75 in good health. Both conserved end residues are part of each CDR3. The D gene is left open where the match is weak. Clone size is stated in some rows and not others, as once, few, many or a class when expanded.

d_call: -; clone_size: few; j_call: TRBJ2-1; cdr3_length: 13; v_call: TRBV5-1; cdr3_aa: CASRRNGDNEQFF; cdr3_nt: TGCGCCAGCAGACGGAACGGGGACAATGAGCAGTTCTTC
d_call: TRBD2; clone_size: -; j_call: TRBJ2-7; cdr3_length: 12; v_call: TRBV20-1; cdr3_aa: CSASGRANEQYF; cdr3_nt: TGCAGTGCTAGCGGGAGGGCGAACGAGCAGTACTTC
d_call: TRBD2; clone_size: once; j_call: TRBJ2-1; cdr3_length: 19; v_call: TRBV5-1; cdr3_aa: CASSWTLAGGGFSYNEQFF; cdr3_nt: TGCGCCAGCAGCTGGACACTAGCGGGAGGTGGTTTTTCCTACAATGAGCAGTTCTTC
d_call: -; clone_size: many; j_call: TRBJ1-1; cdr3_length: 14; v_call: TRBV12-3/TRBV12-4; cdr3_aa: CASSLGGLNTEAFF; cdr3_nt: TGTGCCAGCAGTTTAGGGGGCTTGAACACTGAAGCTTTCTTT
d_call: -; clone_size: -; j_call: TRBJ1-1; cdr3_length: 12; v_call: TRBV20-1; cdr3_aa: CSANLGGTEAFF; cdr3_nt: TGCAGTGCTAACCTCGGGGGCACTGAAGCTTTCTTT
d_call: TRBD1; clone_size: -; j_call: TRBJ2-3; cdr3_length: 16; v_call: TRBV5-1; cdr3_aa: CASSLTGQGVADTQYF; cdr3_nt: TGCGCCAGCAGCTTAACAGGACAGGGGGTTGCAGATACGCAGTATTTT
d_call: -; clone_size: -; j_call: TRBJ2-1; cdr3_length: 14; v_call: TRBV5-1; cdr3_aa: CASSLGAARNEQFF; cdr3_nt: TGCGCCAGCAGCTTAGGAGCAGCAAGAAATGAGCAGTTCTTC
d_call: TRBD2; clone_size: many; j_call: TRBJ2-7; cdr3_length: 14; v_call: TRBV2; cdr3_aa: CASMASGRGSEQYF; cdr3_nt: TGTGCCAGCATGGCGAGCGGGAGGGGGTCCGAGCAGTACTTC
d_call: -; clone_size: -; j_call: TRBJ2-5; cdr3_length: 15; v_call: TRBV12-3/TRBV12-4; cdr3_aa: CASTAGGGFQETQYF; cdr3_nt: TGTGCCAGCACCGCTGGGGGCGGGTTTCAAGAGACCCAGTACTTC
d_call: TRBD2; clone_size: many; j_call: TRBJ2-7; cdr3_length: 16; v_call: TRBV20-1; cdr3_aa: CSAAIIAGDRSGEQYF; cdr3_nt: TGCAGTGCCGCTATAATAGCGGGAGATAGATCCGGCGAGCAGTACTTC
d_call: TRBD2; clone_size: few; j_call: TRBJ2-3; cdr3_length: 16; v_call: TRBV24-1; cdr3_aa: CATSDRTGTSADTQYF; cdr3_nt: TGTGCCACCAGTGATCGCACCGGGACTAGCGCAGATACGCAGTATTTT
d_call: -; clone_size: -; j_call: TRBJ1-2; cdr3_length: 14; v_call: TRBV10-3; cdr3_aa: CAIALSGGNYGYTF; cdr3_nt: TGTGCCATAGCACTTTCCGGGGGGAACTATGGCTACACCTTC
d_call: -; clone_size: -; j_call: TRBJ2-1; cdr3_length: 16; v_call: TRBV28; cdr3_aa: CASSPHWRGIQETQFF; cdr3_nt: TGTGCCAGCAGTCCGCACTGGCGGGGCATCCAAGAGACCCAGTTCTTC
d_call: TRBD2; clone_size: -; j_call: TRBJ2-3; cdr3_length: 16; v_call: TRBV3-1; cdr3_aa: CASSRQTSGDTDTQYF; cdr3_nt: TGTGCCAGCAGCCGCCAGACTAGCGGAGACACAGATACGCAGTATTTT
d_call: TRBD1; clone_size: -; j_call: TRBJ2-7; cdr3_length: 16; v_call: TRBV28; cdr3_aa: CASSSSPGQGDYEQYF; cdr3_nt: TGTGCCAGCAGCTCCAGCCCCGGACAGGGAGACTACGAGCAGTACTTC
d_call: TRBD2; clone_size: many; j_call: TRBJ2-3; cdr3_length: 16; v_call: TRBV9; cdr3_aa: CASSSSGRPSTDTQYF; cdr3_nt: TGTGCCAGCAGCTCTAGCGGGAGACCGAGCACAGATACGCAGTATTTT
d_call: TRBD2; clone_size: few; j_call: TRBJ2-5; cdr3_length: 14; v_call: TRBV13; cdr3_aa: CASSLRTSGKGQYF; cdr3_nt: TGTGCCAGCAGCCTGCGGACTAGCGGGAAAGGGCAGTACTTC
d_call: TRBD1; clone_size: once; j_call: TRBJ1-1; cdr3_length: 16; v_call: TRBV27; cdr3_aa: CASRSGTEYPNTEAFF; cdr3_nt: TGTGCCAGCAGATCCGGGACAGAATACCCGAACACTGAAGCTTTCTTT
d_call: -; clone_size: many; j_call: TRBJ2-1; cdr3_length: 13; v_call: TRBV29-1; cdr3_aa: CSAQRDFGNEQFF; cdr3_nt: TGCAGCGCCCAAAGGGACTTCGGCAATGAGCAGTTCTTC
d_call: -; clone_size: -; j_call: TRBJ2-1; cdr3_length: 12; v_call: TRBV20-1; cdr3_aa: CSARSNYNEQFF; cdr3_nt: TGCAGTGCAAGATCGAACTACAATGAGCAGTTCTTC
d_call: -; clone_size: few; j_call: TRBJ2-5; cdr3_length: 14; v_call: TRBV5-1; cdr3_aa: CASSAGLSRETQYF; cdr3_nt: TGCGCCAGCAGCGCTGGACTATCCAGAGAGACCCAGTACTTC
d_call: -; clone_size: -; j_call: TRBJ2-3; cdr3_length: 16; v_call: TRBV5-1; cdr3_aa: CASSPGTSRSTDTQYF; cdr3_nt: TGCGCCAGCAGCCCAGGAACTAGCCGAAGCACAGATACGCAGTATTTT
d_call: -; clone_size: -; j_call: TRBJ1-4; cdr3_length: 13; v_call: TRBV4-3; cdr3_aa: CASSQRGYEKLFF; cdr3_nt: TGCGCCAGCAGCCAACGGGGCTATGAAAAACTGTTTTTT
d_call: TRBD1; clone_size: -; j_call: TRBJ2-1; cdr3_length: 16; v_call: TRBV5-1; cdr3_aa: CASSLESQGAYNEQFF; cdr3_nt: TGCGCCAGCAGCTTGGAGAGCCAGGGGGCCTACAATGAGCAGTTCTTC
d_call: -; clone_size: -; j_call: TRBJ1-6; cdr3_length: 15; v_call: TRBV29-1; cdr3_aa: CSVRVSEGSYSPLHF; cdr3_nt: TGCAGCGTTCGGGTGTCAGAGGGCTCTTATTCACCCCTCCACTTT
d_call: -; clone_size: -; j_call: TRBJ1-2; cdr3_length: 13; v_call: TRBV2; cdr3_aa: CASSDAWELGYTF; cdr3_nt: TGTGCCAGCAGTGACGCTTGGGAGTTAGGCTACACCTTC
d_call: -; clone_size: few; j_call: TRBJ2-1; cdr3_length: 14; v_call: TRBV12-3/TRBV12-4; cdr3_aa: CATQKGMESNEQFF; cdr3_nt: TGTGCCACTCAAAAAGGGATGGAATCCAATGAGCAGTTCTTC
d_call: TRBD2; clone_size: -; j_call: TRBJ2-3; cdr3_length: 17; v_call: TRBV7-9; cdr3_aa: CASSLGSAGDRTDTQYF; cdr3_nt: TGTGCCAGCAGCTTAGGTTCAGCGGGGGATCGCACAGATACGCAGTATTTT
d_call: TRBD1; clone_size: few; j_call: TRBJ1-1; cdr3_length: 14; v_call: TRBV12-3/TRBV12-4; cdr3_aa: CASKSGTGGTEAFF; cdr3_nt: TGTGCCAGCAAAAGCGGGACAGGGGGCACTGAAGCTTTCTTT
d_call: -; clone_size: -; j_call: TRBJ1-2; cdr3_length: 13; v_call: TRBV7-9; cdr3_aa: CASSASGFYGYTF; cdr3_nt: TGTGCCAGCAGCGCGAGCGGATTCTATGGCTACACCTTC
d_call: -; clone_size: once; j_call: TRBJ2-1; cdr3_length: 13; v_call: TRBV5-1; cdr3_aa: CASSFTVGNEQFF; cdr3_nt: TGCGCCAGCAGCTTTACGGTCGGCAATGAGCAGTTCTTC
d_call: TRBD2; clone_size: few; j_call: TRBJ2-7; cdr3_length: 16; v_call: TRBV20-1; cdr3_aa: CSAASGRRPPLYEQYF; cdr3_nt: TGCAGCGCTGCTAGCGGGAGGCGACCGCCTCTTTACGAGCAGTACTTC
d_call: TRBD1; clone_size: -; j_call: TRBJ1-5; cdr3_length: 16; v_call: TRBV7-8; cdr3_aa: CASSPRGGQGGQPQHF; cdr3_nt: TGTGCCAGCAGCCCCCGGGGTGGACAGGGAGGACAGCCCCAGCATTTT
d_call: -; clone_size: -; j_call: TRBJ2-7; cdr3_length: 15; v_call: TRBV27; cdr3_aa: CASRHLTGYSYEQYF; cdr3_nt: TGTGCCAGCAGACACCTCACAGGGTACTCCTACGAGCAGTACTTC
d_call: TRBD2; clone_size: -; j_call: TRBJ2-1; cdr3_length: 16; v_call: TRBV20-1; cdr3_aa: CSARDQLAAPRGEQFF; cdr3_nt: TGCAGTGCTAGAGATCAACTAGCGGCCCCAAGGGGTGAGCAGTTCTTC
d_call: -; clone_size: -; j_call: TRBJ1-2; cdr3_length: 12; v_call: TRBV25-1; cdr3_aa: CASRRQPYGYTF; cdr3_nt: TGTGCCAGCAGAAGACAACCCTATGGCTACACCTTC
d_call: TRBD2; clone_size: few; j_call: TRBJ2-5; cdr3_length: 17; v_call: TRBV6-2/TRBV6-3; cdr3_aa: CASTRTSGRSLVETQYF; cdr3_nt: TGTGCCAGCACCAGGACTAGCGGGAGGTCCCTTGTAGAGACCCAGTACTTC
d_call: -; clone_size: -; j_call: TRBJ2-5; cdr3_length: 13; v_call: TRBV7-2; cdr3_aa: CASSFLAEETQYF; cdr3_nt: TGTGCCAGCAGCTTCTTGGCAGAAGAGACCCAGTACTTC
d_call: TRBD1; clone_size: once; j_call: TRBJ2-3; cdr3_length: 15; v_call: TRBV20-1; cdr3_aa: CSARRQGVSTDTQYF; cdr3_nt: TGCAGTGCGAGACGTCAGGGGGTTAGCACAGATACGCAGTATTTT
d_call: -; clone_size: -; j_call: TRBJ1-1; cdr3_length: 14; v_call: TRBV18; cdr3_aa: CASSPGAGNTEAFF; cdr3_nt: TGTGCCAGCTCACCGGGGGCCGGGAACACTGAAGCTTTCTTT
d_call: -; clone_size: once; j_call: TRBJ2-1; cdr3_length: 15; v_call: TRBV6-5; cdr3_aa: CASSYSIVRGETQFF; cdr3_nt: TGTGCCAGCAGTTACTCGATCGTCAGGGGAGAGACCCAGTTCTTC
d_call: -; clone_size: -; j_call: TRBJ1-1; cdr3_length: 14; v_call: TRBV20-1; cdr3_aa: CSARDLEVLTEAFF; cdr3_nt: TGCAGTGCTAGAGATCTTGAGGTCCTAACTGAAGCTTTCTTT
d_call: -; clone_size: -; j_call: TRBJ2-2; cdr3_length: 19; v_call: TRBV28; cdr3_aa: CASSFQKGRDPVHTGELFF; cdr3_nt: TGTGCCAGCAGTTTTCAAAAGGGGCGGGACCCGGTACACACCGGGGAGCTGTTTTTT
d_call: TRBD2; clone_size: -; j_call: TRBJ2-1; cdr3_length: 15; v_call: TRBV5-6; cdr3_aa: CASSFGGRGVNEQFF; cdr3_nt: TGTGCCAGCAGCTTTGGCGGGAGGGGGGTCAATGAGCAGTTCTTC
d_call: -; clone_size: -; j_call: TRBJ2-1; cdr3_length: 12; v_call: TRBV28; cdr3_aa: CASSTPDAGQFF; cdr3_nt: TGTGCCAGCAGTACCCCGGATGCGGGACAGTTCTTC
d_call: -; clone_size: -; j_call: TRBJ1-6; cdr3_length: 15; v_call: TRBV10-3; cdr3_aa: CAISESKADGSPLHF; cdr3_nt: TGTGCCATCAGTGAGTCCAAAGCCGACGGTTCACCCCTCCACTTT
d_call: -; clone_size: -; j_call: TRBJ2-3; cdr3_length: 14; v_call: TRBV12-3/TRBV12-4; cdr3_aa: CASSGLVGTDVEYF; cdr3_nt: TGTGCCAGCAGTGGACTGGTGGGCACAGATGTGGAGTATTTT
d_call: -; clone_size: few; j_call: TRBJ1-2; cdr3_length: 13; v_call: TRBV20-1; cdr3_aa: CSASTGRYYGYTF; cdr3_nt: TGCAGTGCTTCAACCGGACGGTACTATGGCTACACCTTC
d_call: -; clone_size: -; j_call: TRBJ1-2; cdr3_length: 13; v_call: TRBV27; cdr3_aa: CASSLFGGGGYTF; cdr3_nt: TGTGCCAGCAGTTTATTCGGGGGTGGTGGCTACACCTTC
d_call: -; clone_size: few; j_call: TRBJ2-1; cdr3_length: 12; v_call: TRBV29-1; cdr3_aa: CSVEKGGAEQFF; cdr3_nt: TGCAGCGTTGAAAAGGGGGGAGCTGAGCAGTTCTTC
d_call: TRBD2; clone_size: -; j_call: TRBJ2-3; cdr3_length: 15; v_call: TRBV20-1; cdr3_aa: CSATNPTSGTDTQYF; cdr3_nt: TGCAGTGCCACAAACCCGACTAGCGGCACAGATACGCAGTATTTT
d_call: TRBD2; clone_size: few; j_call: TRBJ2-1; cdr3_length: 20; v_call: TRBV7-6; cdr3_aa: CASSLEGRQEAGGPGNEQFF; cdr3_nt: TGTGCCAGCAGCTTGGAGGGCCGACAGGAAGCGGGAGGGCCCGGCAATGAGCAGTTCTTC
d_call: -; clone_size: -; j_call: TRBJ2-1; cdr3_length: 20; v_call: TRBV4-1; cdr3_aa: CASSQIGGVAGRGSYNEQFF; cdr3_nt: TGCGCCAGCAGCCAAATTGGCGGGGTGGCGGGACGAGGCTCCTACAATGAGCAGTTCTTC
d_call: -; clone_size: -; j_call: TRBJ2-7; cdr3_length: 15; v_call: TRBV4-3; cdr3_aa: CASSQDYSSSYEQYF; cdr3_nt: TGCGCCAGCAGCCAAGATTACTCAAGCTCCTACGAGCAGTACTTC
d_call: TRBD1; clone_size: -; j_call: TRBJ1-1; cdr3_length: 13; v_call: TRBV20-1; cdr3_aa: CSAPGQMNTEAFF; cdr3_nt: TGCAGTGCCCCGGGACAGATGAACACTGAAGCTTTCTTT
d_call: TRBD2; clone_size: -; j_call: TRBJ2-3; cdr3_length: 17; v_call: TRBV5-1; cdr3_aa: CASPPLLSGSIPDTQYF; cdr3_nt: TGCGCCAGCCCCCCACTCTTAAGCGGGAGTATCCCAGATACGCAGTATTTT
d_call: -; clone_size: -; j_call: TRBJ1-2; cdr3_length: 15; v_call: TRBV3-1; cdr3_aa: CASSQDHGGNYGYTF; cdr3_nt: TGTGCCAGCAGCCAAGACCACGGGGGTAACTATGGCTACACCTTC
d_call: TRBD2; clone_size: -; j_call: TRBJ2-5; cdr3_length: 16; v_call: TRBV7-9; cdr3_aa: CASSLERLAGVETQYF; cdr3_nt: TGTGCCAGCAGCTTAGAGCGCCTAGCGGGAGTCGAGACCCAGTACTTC
d_call: -; clone_size: -; j_call: TRBJ1-1; cdr3_length: 12; v_call: TRBV29-1; cdr3_aa: CSEQRSNTEAFF; cdr3_nt: TGCAGCGAACAGAGATCGAACACTGAAGCTTTCTTT